This record looks at one T cell receptor (beta chain) sequence and its context. Antigen: not known. The sample originates from a study of vaccination effects on CD4 cells after COVID-19. Sequenced by immunoSEQ multiplex PCR; TCRdb stores in-frame clones only, minus some. Of about 46,000 clones listed, about 76% are singletons. Sequencing was preceded by expansion of antigen-specific CD4+ T cells with viral peptide pools in the ViraFEST assay. Subsequent to a culture period of around 10 days, CD4+ T cells were isolated. All study participants received two doses of BNT162b2 or mRNA-1273 vaccine. The CDR3 contains 13 residues. V shed 5 bases and J shed 2 bases, with 10 bases lying between them. CDR1 is SGHNT and CDR2 is YYREEE in the germline V gene (reference sequence).

The sequencing here drew on CD4+ T cells from PBMCs cultured with HCoV-OC43 spike peptides, taken after COVID-19 vaccination. The subset here: HCoV-OC43 spike overlapping peptide pool stimulation. The receptor comes from a human donor who received a COVID-19 vaccine. The genes are TRBV5-4 and TRBJ1-2; D uncertain. CDR3 nucleotides: TGTGCCAGCAGTATTCCGGCGAACTATGGCTACACCTTC. Protein: CASSIPANYGYTF. The full variable domain, with the rest looked up from reference TRBV5-4 and TRBJ1-2, is ETGVTQSPTHLIKTRGQQVTLRCSSQSGHNTVSWYQQALGQGPQFIFQYYREEENGRGNFPPRFSGLQFPNYSSELNVNALELDDSALYLCASSIPANYGYTFGSGTRLTVV.